One and the same sample provided the 26 T cell receptor beta chains below, sequenced in a study of shared clonotypes between healthy human individuals. Here immunoSEQ multiplex PCR was the method, and the copy in TCRdb shows in-frame clones only, minus some. The sample lists approximately 1.5 million clones; 98% were seen once. Specimen: naive CD4+ T cells sorted from blood. Specified subset: CD45RA+ positively selected. The receptors shown here come from a man aged 25-45 years in good health.

V usage is TRBV9 and J usage is TRBJ2-3; 8 bases fit TRBD2. The V segment lost 6 bases and the J segment 0 bases; nucleotides outside the gene matches: 6. The CDR3 totals 15 residues. Per germline, CDR1 SGDLS and CDR2 YYNGEE. The CDR3 nucleotides read TGTGCCAGCACACTAGCGGCATGGAGCACAGATACGCAGTATTTT. Encoded protein: CASTLAAWSTDTQYF.

The chain couples TRBV5-1 to TRBJ1-5, with D perhaps matching TRBD1 (5 bases). Trimming cost V 4 bases and J 2 bases, with 13 bases left between them. Germline-derived CDR1 and CDR2 are SGHRS and YFSETQ. The CDR3 has 15 amino acids. DNA of the CDR3: TGCGCCAGCAGCGTTTCCGGGACGGGCAATCAGCCCCAGCATTTT. It is translated as CASSVSGTGNQPQHF.

This chain links TRBV14 with TRBJ2-7; D is tentatively TRBD1 or TRBD2 (5 bases each). This CDR3 has 16 residues. The V end lost 0 bases, the J end lost 4 bases, and 16 bases lay between the germline ends. Germline lookup yields CDR1 SGHDN and CDR2 FVKESK. CDR3 region: CASSQEIRGEKYEQYF. DNA for the CDR3: TGTGCCAGCAGCCAAGAGATTAGGGGAGAGAAATACGAGCAGTACTTC.

The V call is TRBV5-6, the J call TRBJ2-7; 7 bases map to TRBD1. Germline assignment: CDR1 SGHDT and CDR2 YYEEEE. This CDR3 region has 14 residues. V lost 2 bases, J lost 0 bases, and 2 bases stayed unmatched. The CDR3 loop is CASSFDRVSYEQYF. In DNA form, the CDR3 reads TGTGCCAGCAGCTTTGACAGGGTCTCCTACGAGCAGTACTTC. Drawing the rest from reference TRBV5-6 and TRBJ2-7, the complete variable domain is DAGVTQSPTHLIKTRGQQVTLRCSPKSGHDTVSWYQQALGQGPQFIFQYYEEEERQRGNFPDRFSGHQFPNYSSELNVNALLLGDSALYLCASSFDRVSYEQYFGPGTRLTVT.

This rearrangement joins TRBV7-9 to TRBJ2-7; TRBD2 matches at 14 bases. This CDR3 region has 18 residues. CDR1 and CDR2 from the germline V gene are SEHNR and FQNEAQ (reference sequence). J lost 4 bases, V lost 6 bases, and 14 bases had no gene match. The CDR3 protein is CASRLYPGTSGSSYEQYF. DNA for the CDR3: TGTGCCAGCAGACTCTACCCGGGGACTAGCGGGAGTTCGTACGAGCAGTACTTC.

This chain links TRBV5-5 with TRBJ1-2, with TRBD1 as a possible D gene (6 bases). The V and J ends lost 0 bases and 7 bases respectively, with 13 bases between them. This CDR3 has 14 amino acids. Germline CDR1 is SGHKS and CDR2 is YYEKEE (reference sequence). The CDR3 here is CASSLASGGAGYTF. The CDR3 bases are TGTGCCAGCAGCTTGGCCTCGGGGGGCGCTGGCTACACCTTC.

The gene calls are TRBV28 and TRBJ2-5; TRBD1 is a possible D gene (5 bases). V was cut by 7 bases and J by 9 bases, with 18 bases left in between. This CDR3 spans 13 amino acids. The V gene's germline CDR1 is MDHEN and CDR2 SYDVKM. The CDR3 DNA sequence: TGTGCCAGCACCGTATCTGCTCCAGGGTCCCAGTACTTC. Protein product: CASTVSAPGSQYF. The full variable domain, in which reference TRBV28 and TRBJ2-5 provide the parts outside the CDR3, is DVKVTQSSRYLVKRTGEKVFLECVQDMDHENMFWYRQDPGLGLRLIYFSYDVKMKEKGDIPEGYSVSREKKERFSLILESASTNQTSMYLCASTVSAPGSQYFGPGTRLLVL.

The chain links TRBV11-3 to TRBJ2-7; 8 bases line up with TRBD2. V lost 3 bases, J lost 1 base, and 5 bases stayed unmatched. Germline V gene sequence: CDR1 SGHNT, CDR2 YENEEA. The CDR3 has 15 residues. In DNA form, the CDR3 reads TGTGCCAGCAGCTTTCGAGCGGGAGCATCCTACGAGCAGTACTTC. It specifies CASSFRAGASYEQYF.

This sequence joins TRBV4-1 and TRBJ2-2; unclear D gene. The CDR3 consists of 16 residues. Germline values: CDR1 MGHRA, CDR2 YSYEKL. The ends were cut back, 1 base at V and 2 bases at J, with 11 bases in the middle. In DNA, the CDR3 is TGCGCCAGCAGCCAAGCCGGAGACGGCAACACCGGGGAGCTGTTTTTT. As protein: CASSQAGDGNTGELFF.

This sequence joins TRBV5-1 and TRBJ1-4; D is undetermined. CDR1 and CDR2 (germline): SGHRS, YFSETQ. The V gene lost 0 bases and the J gene lost 0 bases, with 12 bases spanning the gap. The CDR3 extends over 17 amino acids. The CDR3 region has the DNA TGCGCCAGCAGCTTGGCCGTAGTCGGATCAACTAATGAAAAACTGTTTTTT. It encodes CASSLAVVGSTNEKLFF.

A single count supports this clone. The CDR3 region has the DNA TGTGCCAGCAGTTTCATGGCGGGAGGAGGAAATGAGCAGTTCTTC. Residues: CASSFMAGGGNEQFF. This chain uses TRBV6-4 with TRBJ2-1, with TRBD2 identical over 8 bases. This CDR3 region has 15 residues. From germline, CDR1 is MRHNA and CDR2 SNTAGT. V was pared by 5 bases and J by 7 bases, with 10 bases of the junction left unmatched.

The chain links TRBV6-5 to TRBJ1-1; TRBD1 might be the D (6 bases). Germline values: CDR1 MNHEY, CDR2 SVGAGI. The CDR3 has 14 residues. Trimming cost V 6 bases and J 2 bases, with 13 bases left between them. The CDR3 DNA reads as TGTGCCAGCAGCCGGACGGGGGCTAACACTGAAGCTTTCTTT. This encodes CASSRTGANTEAFF.

The chain employs TRBV28 and TRBJ2-7; D not resolved. The length of the CDR3 is 12 residues. The V end was cut by 2 bases, the J end by 6 bases, with 8 bases between. Germline assignment: CDR1 MDHEN and CDR2 SYDVKM. The CDR3 spells CASSLIKAEQYF. The CDR3 DNA follows: TGTGCCAGCAGTTTAATAAAGGCCGAGCAGTACTTC.

The gene calls are TRBV9 and TRBJ2-7, with TRBD2 matching 7 bases. This CDR3 has 16 residues. V lost 4 bases to trimming and J lost 8 bases; unmatched junction nucleotides: 18. CDR1 is SGDLS, CDR2 YYNGEE, per germline. The CDR3 reads CASSTSGTPLESKQYF. The CDR3 DNA reads as TGTGCCAGCAGCACGAGCGGGACCCCCCTGGAATCCAAGCAGTACTTC. Looking up the rest from reference TRBV9 and TRBJ2-7 gives the full variable domain: DSGVTQTPKHLITATGQRVTLRCSPRSGDLSVYWYQQSLDQGLQFLIQYYNGEERAKGNILERFSAQQFPDLHSELNLSSLELGDSALYFCASSTSGTPLESKQYFGPGTRLTVT.

This clone was detected once. The V and J genes are TRBV6-1 and TRBJ1-3; the D is unclear. Between the trimmed V and J ends, which lost 6 bases and 0 bases, there was a span of 12 bases. From germline, CDR1 is MNHNS and CDR2 SASEGT. CDR3 length equals 15 residues. DNA of the CDR3: TGTGCCAGCAGGGTCCCGGGAGCCTCTGGAAACACCATATATTTT. Its protein is CASRVPGASGNTIYF.

This sequence joins TRBV10-3 and TRBJ2-3, with 7 bases lining up with TRBD2. The CDR3 is made up of 14 amino acids. V dropped 11 bases and J dropped 5; count of bases not matched to a gene: 13. Looked up from germline, CDR1 is ENHRY and CDR2 is SYGVKD. The CDR3 coding sequence is TGTGCCTCCGGGAAGGCGGGAGTGGAAGATACGCAGTATTTT. It yields the protein CASGKAGVEDTQYF.

This clone was picked up a small number of times. The V call is TRBV7-2, the J call TRBJ1-3; D is unclear. Germline V CDR1 and CDR2: SGHTA, FQGNSA. CDR3 length: 13 residues. V lost 5 bases to trimming and J lost 4 bases, with 9 bases between them. The CDR3 sequence is CASSASIGNTIYF. Here the CDR3 DNA reads TGTGCCAGCAGCGCTAGCATCGGAAACACCATATATTTT.

The V call is TRBV4-2, the J call TRBJ2-1; 8 nucleotides align to TRBD2. With V trimmed by 1 base and J by 2 bases, 4 bases remained unmatched. Germline CDR1 LGHNA, CDR2 YNFKEQ. This CDR3 has 16 residues. CDR3 sequence (DNA): TGTGCCAGCAGCCAAGCTGGGACTAGTCCCTACAATGAGCAGTTCTTC. This translates into CASSQAGTSPYNEQFF.

This chain links TRBV7-6 with TRBJ2-5, with TRBD2 matching over 9 bases. The CDR3 is 17 residues long. In germline, CDR1 is SGHVS, CDR2 FNYEAQ. Losses at the gene ends were 2 bases for V and 5 bases for J; bases not matched to a gene: 12. The CDR3 is CASSLNRLAGRWETQYF. DNA for the CDR3: TGTGCCAGCAGCTTAAATAGGCTAGCGGGAAGGTGGGAGACCCAGTACTTC.

This clone was detected once. The chain carries TRBV7-2 and TRBJ2-3, with D possibly being TRBD2 (6 bases). V was cut by 5 bases and J by 11 bases, with 11 bases left in between. The CDR3 sequence is 11 residues long. The germline V gene has CDR1 SGHTA and CDR2 FQGNSA. The CDR3 loop reads CASSPGTGQYF. DNA of the CDR3: TGTGCCAGCAGCCCCGGGACTGGGCAGTATTTT.

This chain links TRBV7-2 with TRBJ1-1; D unresolved. The germline V and J ends were trimmed by 1 base and 5 bases, with 8 bases remaining between them. Per the germline V gene, CDR1 is SGHTA and CDR2 is FQGNSA. The CDR3 length is 13 residues. CDR3 bases: TGTGCCAGCAGCTTAGAGGAGGGAACTGAAGCTTTCTTT. It specifies CASSLEEGTEAFF.

CDR3 residues: CASSPWGLAGPNTGELFF. The CDR3 nucleotides read TGTGCCAGCAGCCCATGGGGTCTAGCGGGACCTAACACCGGGGAGCTGTTTTTT. V gene TRBV11-2 combines with J gene TRBJ2-2; 9 bases fit TRBD2. This CDR3 comprises 18 residues. From germline, CDR1 is SGHAT and CDR2 FQNNGV. With 5 bases clipped from V and 2 bases from J, the junction kept 12 bases outside the gene matches.

This clone was counted once. The sample holds other DNA sequences that translate to the same CDR3. Written as DNA, the CDR3 is TGCGCCAGCAGCTTGGCGGGTATTTCCTACGAGCAGTACTTC. It encodes CASSLAGISYEQYF. The chain combines TRBV5-1 with TRBJ2-7, with D unclear. Germline CDR1 SGHRS, CDR2 YFSETQ. The CDR3 runs to 14 residues. Trimming left V 0 bases short and J 1 base short, with 8 bases between. Full variable domain (rest looked up from reference TRBV5-1 and TRBJ2-7): KAGVTQTPRYLIKTRGQQVTLSCSPISGHRSVSWYQQTPGQGLQFLFEYFSETQRNKGNFPGRFSGRQFSNSRSEMNVSTLELGDSALYLCASSLAGISYEQYFGPGTRLTVT.

This clone was seen just once. This rearrangement joins TRBV7-9 to TRBJ2-5; tentative D call: TRBD2 (5 bases). Trimming stripped 5 bases from V and 2 bases from J, with 15 bases between. Germline assignment: CDR1 SEHNR and CDR2 FQNEAQ (reference sequence). The CDR3 sequence is 15 residues long. The CDR3 DNA reads TGTGCCAGCAGCCGCCTGTCGGGAATTCAAGAGACCCAGTACTTC. It codes for CASSRLSGIQETQYF.

This clone appeared a single time. The chain joins TRBV7-2 to TRBJ2-5; D is uncertain. Trimming removed 3 bases from V and 3 bases from J, with 8 bases in between. The CDR3 is 13 residues long. Germline V gene sequence: CDR1 SGHTA, CDR2 FQGNSA. The CDR3 DNA sequence: TGTGCCAGCAGCTTCGGTTATGAAGAGACCCAGTACTTC. It codes for CASSFGYEETQYF.

This clone appeared once. The chain couples TRBV20-1 to TRBJ2-7; tentatively, D is TRBD2 (6 bases). The CDR3 consists of 11 residues. V lost 5 bases, J lost 7 bases, and 12 bases lay in between. Looked up from germline, CDR1 is DFQATT and CDR2 is SNEGSKA (reference sequence). The CDR3 DNA sequence: TGCAGTGCTCCTGATCGGGGGGAGCAGTACTTC. Protein: CSAPDRGEQYF.